This T cell receptor beta chain originates from a study of blood T cell repertoires in COVID-19. In the source study's methods: The authors estimated nucleated cell counts from reference gene primer amplification. Libraries were prepared by immunoSEQ multiplex PCR; TCRdb keeps only in-frame clonotypes and omits some of them. That table furnishes V, J and clone size, whereas the DNA furnished D and trimming. The data show 180,000 or so clones, 70% to 85% seen once. Germline V lookup: CDR1 SGDLS, CDR2 YYNGEE. V trimming: 4 bases; J trimming: 5 bases; junction bases outside the gene matches: 9. CDR3 length equals 15 residues.

The receptor was derived from a woman older than 75 with acute or convalescent COVID-19. The sequencing input was peripheral blood. The gene calls are TRBV9 and TRBJ2-5; 9 bases align to TRBD2. The CDR3 region is CASSLTGTSQETQYF. The CDR3 DNA follows: TGTGCCAGCAGCCTAACCGGGACTAGCCAGGAGACCCAGTACTTC.